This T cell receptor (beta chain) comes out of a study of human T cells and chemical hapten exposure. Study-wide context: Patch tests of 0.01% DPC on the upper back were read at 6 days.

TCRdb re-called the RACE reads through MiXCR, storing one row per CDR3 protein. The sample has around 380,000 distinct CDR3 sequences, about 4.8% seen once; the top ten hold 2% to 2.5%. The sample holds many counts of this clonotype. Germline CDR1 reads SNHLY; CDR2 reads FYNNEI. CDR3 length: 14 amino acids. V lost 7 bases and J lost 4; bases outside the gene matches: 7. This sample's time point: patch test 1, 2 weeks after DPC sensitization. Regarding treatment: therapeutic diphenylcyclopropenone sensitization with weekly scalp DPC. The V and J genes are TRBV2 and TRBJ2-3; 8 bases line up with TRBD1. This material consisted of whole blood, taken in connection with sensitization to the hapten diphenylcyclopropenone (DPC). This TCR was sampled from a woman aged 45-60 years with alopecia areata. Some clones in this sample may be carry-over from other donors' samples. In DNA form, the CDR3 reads TGTGCCAGCAACAATTTACAGGGGGCAGATACGCAGTATTTT. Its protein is CASNNLQGADTQYF.